This T cell receptor beta chain is from a study of TIL therapy for anti-PD-1-resistant metastatic lung cancer. Across the whole study: Tumor harvest preceded PD-1/PD-L1 blockade, followed by nivolumab treatment. Half of patients were current or former smokers.

This clone was counted a single time. Its antigen is currently unknown. Stated time point: pre-treatment sample, taken before nivolumab and TIL therapy. Study conclusions and caveats: The baseline peripheral repertoire was partially replaced by infused TIL clonotypes that later decayed.

The libraries were made with immunoSEQ v3. TCRdb's copy holds only in-frame clones and misses some; the assay was immunoSEQ multiplex PCR. The sample records fewer than 20,000 clones, 83% being singletons. V shed 0 bases and J shed 0 bases, with 6 bases lying between them. The CDR3 runs 15 residues. The V gene's germline CDR1 is SGHRS and CDR2 YFSETQ. The sample consisted of blood, taken at baseline. This TCR came from a person between 25 and 79 years old with non-small cell lung cancer. The rearrangement uses TRBV5-1 and TRBJ2-2; possibly TRBD2 for D (5 bases). Written as DNA, the CDR3 is TGCGCCAGCAGCTTGGCCGGGGCGAACACCGGGGAGCTGTTTTTT. It yields the protein CASSLAGANTGELFF.